Shown below are 25 T cell receptor beta chains from a single sample sequenced in a study of tumor and adjacent non-tumor tissue in lung cancer. RNA was extracted from bulk tissue without any cell sorting. The library came from three nested PCR rounds adapted from ARM-PCR protocols. TCRdb analysed the multiplex PCR reads with MiXCR anew, one entry per CDR3 protein. The sample shows about 110,000 distinct CDR3 sequences, approximately 82% of them seen only once. Sequenced input: lung tumor tissue. The origin of the receptors is a woman aged 55-69 years with non-small cell lung cancer.

Comments on this clonotype: No conserved phenylalanine or tryptophan is present at the end of the CDR3, so a read error is the likely explanation. The J gene is TRBJ1-2, the V gene TRBV28, with TRBD1 matching 9 bases. V dropped 3 bases and J dropped 10; count of bases not matched to a gene: 9. CDR1 and CDR2 (germline): MDHEN, SYDVKM. The CDR3 contains 14 residues. The CDR3 spells CASSFSGTGRNYTI. In DNA, the CDR3 is TGTGCCAGCAGTTTCTCCGGGACAGGGAGAAACTACACCATC.

A note on this clonotype: This may be a read error, as it is one base from a much larger clone. V is TRBV6-5 and J is TRBJ2-7; unclear D gene. V lost 5 bases and J 0 bases, leaving 11 bases between the germline ends. CDR3 length: 14 residues. Germline V gene lookup returns CDR1 MNHEY and CDR2 SVGAGI. The CDR3 is CASSRDWSSYEQYF. DNA of the CDR3: TGTGCCAGCAGTAGAGACTGGAGCTCCTACGAGCAGTACTTC.

About this clonotype itself: At one end, the junction sequence differs from germline, possibly due to a read error. This rearrangement joins TRBV20-1 to TRBJ1-1; a weak D match, TRBD1 (5 bases). Germline CDR1 reads DFQATT; CDR2 reads SNEGSKA (reference sequence). The CDR3 length is 13 residues. CDR3 residues: CSASGDANTEASF. DNA of the CDR3: TGCAGTGCTTCCGGGGACGCGAACACTGAAGCTTCCTTT.

A word on this clonotype: A read error is possible here, since a much larger clone lies one base away. The chain couples TRBV6-2 or TRBV6-3 to TRBJ2-5, with TRBD2 identical over 8 bases. The CDR3 loop spans 15 amino acids. Germline CDR1 reads MNHEY; CDR2 reads SVGEGT. DNA of the CDR3: TGTGTCAGCAGTTACGGCGGCGGGGGGTCAGAGACCCAGTACTTC. It is translated as CVSSYGGGGSETQYF.

Concerning this clonotype: Given the absence of the conserved phenylalanine or tryptophan at the CDR3 end, a read error is likely. The rearrangement joins TRBV12-3 or TRBV12-4 to TRBJ1-6; unclear D gene. The V and J ends lost 2 bases and 11 bases respectively, with 10 bases between them. This CDR3 region has 13 residues. CDR3 sequence reads: CASSLNQLAPLHY. In nucleotides, the CDR3 is TGTGCCAGCAGTTTAAACCAGTTAGCACCCCTCCACTAT.

On this clonotype: Its ends do not fully match the called genes, so a read error is possible. The CDR3 coding sequence is TGCGCCAGCAACCAAGACGGGATAGCGGGAGGGGGCACGGATACGCAGTATTTT. It codes for CASNQDGIAGGGTDTQYF. The chain employs TRBV4-3 and TRBJ2-3; 11 bases align to TRBD2. The CDR3 contains 18 residues. Germline assignment: CDR1 LGHNA and CDR2 YSLEER.

The sample holds many counts of this clonotype. The chain joins TRBV6-2 or TRBV6-3 to TRBJ2-5, with D maybe TRBD1 (6 bases). This CDR3 comprises 13 residues. The germline V gene has CDR1 MNHEY and CDR2 SVGEGT. V was pared by 10 bases and J by 1 base, with 13 bases between. CDR3 amino acids: CATGTHIQETQYF. The CDR3 nucleotides read TGTGCCACCGGGACACACATCCAAGAGACCCAGTACTTC.

The chain recombines TRBV11-3 with TRBJ2-2; TRBD2 is a possible D gene (5 bases). Trimming shortened V by 8 bases and J by 2 bases, and 15 bases separated the two germline ends. The length of the CDR3 is 15 residues. From germline, CDR1 is SGHNT and CDR2 YENEEA. The CDR3 sequence is CASGPRESNTGELFF. Here the CDR3 DNA reads TGTGCCAGCGGCCCGAGGGAGAGCAACACCGGGGAGCTGTTTTTT.

Comments on this clonotype: A read error may produce the germline difference seen at one junction end. CDR3 in DNA: TGCAGTGCGCACGGTAGCGTGTTCACAGCTACGCAGTATTTT. Translated: CSAHGSVFTATQYF. This chain joins TRBV20-1 and TRBJ2-3; the D gene is possibly TRBD2 (5 bases). Germline CDR1 reads DFQATT; CDR2 reads SNEGSKA (reference sequence). This CDR3 region has 14 residues.

The J gene is TRBJ2-3, the V gene TRBV4-1; 7 bases are shared with TRBD1. The V and J ends lost 11 bases and 6 bases, in that order; junction bases with no gene match: 11. This CDR3 region has 13 residues. The germline V gene encodes CDR1 MGHRA and CDR2 YSYEKL. The chain's CDR3 is CAYSDNRGDTQYF. CDR3 bases: TGCGCCTACAGCGATAACAGGGGCGATACGCAGTATTTT.

As concerns this clonotype: One junction end disagrees with the germline gene, perhaps due to a read error. V usage is TRBV11-2 and J usage is TRBJ1-4; no reliable D call. CDR1 is SGHAT and CDR2 is FQNNGV in the germline V gene. This CDR3 contains 13 residues. CDR3 in amino acids: CVSRRRGVEKLVF. CDR3 nucleotide sequence: TGTGTCAGCAGGCGACGGGGAGTTGAAAAACTGGTTTTT.

With regard to this clonotype: Possible read error: a much larger clone is one base away. The rearrangement links TRBV12-3 or TRBV12-4 to TRBJ1-1; TRBD1 is a possible D gene (6 bases). The CDR3 is 14 amino acids. With 9 bases removed from V and 4 bases from J, the gap between germline ends came to 18 bases. CDR3 sequence: CARSEQGGSTEAFF. The CDR3 coding sequence is TGTGCCAGGAGCGAACAGGGAGGCAGCACTGAAGCTTTCTTT.

Worth noting for this clonotype: The CDR3 ends on some other residue instead of the conserved phenylalanine or tryptophan, so this is likely a read error. The chain is built from TRBV28 and TRBJ2-3; TRBD2 aligns across 8 bases. The CDR3 sequence is 16 residues long. The germline CDR1 and CDR2 sequences are MDHEN and SYDVKM. CDR3 sequence: CAISSGQRGRTDTQYL. The CDR3 nucleotides are TGTGCCATCAGTTCCGGACAGCGGGGGCGCACAGATACGCAGTATCTT.

As for this clonotype: Mismatch with germline at one junction end may stem from a read error. V usage is TRBV11-2 and J usage is TRBJ2-3; tentatively, D is TRBD1 or TRBD2 (5 bases each). CDR3 size: 15 residues. Germline values: CDR1 SGHAT, CDR2 FQNNGV. The CDR3 coding sequence is TGTGCCAGCAACGCCGCCGGGACGGCCACAGATACGCAATATTTT. Translating it yields CASNAAGTATDTQYF.

A word on this clonotype: Relative to the germline gene, one junction end is altered; a read error may explain this. This chain links TRBV20-1 with TRBJ1-1; D is ambiguous. The V gene's germline CDR1 is DFQATT and CDR2 SNEGSKA (reference sequence). The CDR3 covers 13 residues. The CDR3 region has the DNA TGCAGTGTTAGCTTACCTCGAAACAGTGAAGCTTTCTTT. Amino acids: CSVSLPRNSEAFF.

To note about this clonotype: A much more abundant neighbour one base away suggests this may be a read error. The chain joins TRBV12-3 or TRBV12-4 to TRBJ2-3; 7 nucleotides match TRBD2. V was pared by 5 bases and J by 8 bases, with 22 bases of the junction left unmatched. This CDR3 is 18 amino acids long. CDR3 region: CASSPRQTSGNRQVTQYF. CDR3 nucleotides: TGTGCCAGCAGTCCTCGACAGACAAGCGGGAATAGACAAGTTACGCAGTATTTT.

On this clonotype: A junction end diverges from the germline sequence, so it may reflect a read error. The chain couples TRBV6-6 to TRBJ1-2; D might be TRBD1 (5 bases). This CDR3 comprises 14 residues. In germline, CDR1 is MNHNY, CDR2 SVGAGI (reference sequence). CDR3 loop: CATSNLQDYYGYTF. CDR3 nucleotides: TGTGCCACCAGTAACCTACAGGATTATTATGGCTACACCTTC.

This clonotype occurred a few times. A much more abundant neighbour one base away suggests this may be a read error. J is TRBJ1-2 and V is TRBV14; D perhaps matches TRBD1 (5 bases). This CDR3 has 13 amino acids. V lost 6 bases and J 4 bases, leaving 12 bases between the germline ends. Germline V gene data show CDR1 as SGHDN and CDR2 as FVKESK. Written as DNA, the CDR3 is TGTGCCAGCAGTTTAGGGGTTCGCTATGGCTACACCTTC. Encoded protein: CASSLGVRYGYTF. The complete variable domain, with remaining parts taken from reference TRBV14 and TRBJ1-2, reads EAGVTQFPSHSVIEKGQTVTLRCDPISGHDNLYWYRRVMGKEIKFLLHFVKESKQDESGMPNNRFLAERTGGTYSTLKVQPAELEDSGVYFCASSLGVRYGYTFGSGTRLTVV.

This clonotype was detected ten times or more. For the CDR3, the DNA is TGTGCCAGCAGTTACATTCGGTTTGGGCAGAATCTCGAGCAGTACTTC. Translating it yields CASSYIRFGQNLEQYF. The V gene is TRBV6-5, the J gene TRBJ2-7; no clear D gene. This CDR3 region has 16 residues. Germline V lookup: CDR1 MNHEY, CDR2 SVGAGI. The V end was cut by 2 bases, the J end by 6 bases, with 20 bases between.

Details on this clonotype: The junction shows a germline mismatch at one end, possibly a read error. The chain joins TRBV6-2 or TRBV6-3 to TRBJ2-2; D is perhaps TRBD2 (5 bases). Germline CDR1 and CDR2: MNHEY and SVGEGT. The CDR3 has 17 residues. The CDR3 region is CASSYTQQRTNTGELFF. Here the CDR3 DNA reads TGTGCCAGTAGTTACACCCAACAGAGGACCAATACCGGGGAGCTCTTTTTC.

In the case of this clonotype: Compared with germline, one end of the junction differs, possibly owing to a read error. The genes are TRBV29-1 and TRBJ2-5; 9 nucleotides match TRBD1. The CDR3 spans 12 residues. Germline assignment: CDR1 SQVTM and CDR2 ANQGSEA. The CDR3 DNA follows: TGCAACGTGGGACAGGGCGGGGAGACGCAGTACTTC. Amino acid sequence: CNVGQGGETQYF.

The rearrangement joins TRBV10-3 to TRBJ1-2; tentative D call: TRBD1 (6 bases). Germline CDR1 reads ENHRY; CDR2 reads SYGVKD. The CDR3 has 14 residues. V was cut by 6 bases and J by 6 bases, with 17 bases left in between. The CDR3: CAIRGTRRLDGYTF. DNA for the CDR3: TGTGCCATCAGGGGGACAAGGAGACTTGATGGCTACACCTTC.

The V and J genes are TRBV30 and TRBJ2-4; D may match TRBD1 or TRBD2 (5 bases each). The better agreement between TRBJ2-1 and the DNA end casts doubt on the J call. CDR1 and CDR2 (germline): GTSNPN, SVGIG (reference sequence). The CDR3 has 14 amino acids. The CDR3 DNA follows: TGTGCCTGGACCGGTGGGGGACCCAAAAACATTCAGTTCTTC. Translation: CAWTGGGPKNIQFF.

On this clonotype: Here the CDR3 omits its conserved ending phenylalanine or tryptophan, so a read error is the likely source. This chain uses TRBV11-3 with TRBJ2-3; 11 bases map to TRBD2. Germline V CDR1 and CDR2: SGHNT, YENEEA. The CDR3 is made up of 21 amino acids. V lost 0 bases and J lost 2; bases outside the gene matches: 16. Here the CDR3 DNA reads TGTGCCAGCAGCTTAGATTCGAGGCTAGCGGGGGGCCCAAATATCACAGATACGCAGTATTTG. It specifies CASSLDSRLAGGPNITDTQYL.

In regard to this clonotype: The junction shows a germline mismatch at one end, possibly a read error. The chain employs TRBV6-5 and TRBJ1-4; 7 bases match TRBD1. The germline V gene has CDR1 MNHEY and CDR2 SVGAGI. The CDR3 has 14 residues. Here the CDR3 DNA reads TGTGCCAGCAGTTACGTAGGGGGCGTTGAAAAGCTGTTTTTT. It yields the protein CASSYVGGVEKLFF.